This T cell receptor beta chain was recovered during a study of metastatic and nonmetastatic thyroid tumors. The overall study: Repertoires from blood and tumor or nodule tissue of malignant and benign thyroid patients were compared.

No treatment of any kind had been given to any patient before thyroid surgery. In this sample, this clone turned up many times. Its antigen is unknown. Original analysis: A classifier for distant metastasis in papillary thyroid cancer was constructed using CDR3 differences observed across clinicopathological groups. MiXCR re-clonotyped the PCR reads for TCRdb. These V and J calls are TCRdb output, not the study's own analysis. The sample contains roughly 63,000 clones, around 15% of which appear only once. Overall study results and limits: Significantly higher TCR beta diversity was reportedly seen in malignant thyroid tumors than benign nodules, in blood and tumor.

Material: blood. This sequence originates from a male donor with papillary thyroid cancer or a benign thyroid nodule (not recorded which). Some clones in this sample may be carry-over from other donors' samples.

For the CDR3, the DNA is TGTGCCAGCTCACCGATCCGGGACAGCCCGTTGTTTTTT. Its protein is CASSPIRDSPLFF. This chain links TRBV18 with TRBJ1-4; 7 bases are shared with TRBD1. CDR1 KGHSH and CDR2 LQKENI come from the germline V gene. The CDR3 is made up of 13 amino acids. With 3 bases clipped from V and 15 bases from J, the junction kept 10 bases outside the gene matches.